This T cell receptor (beta chain) comes out of a study of blood T cell repertoires in COVID-19. About the study: PBMCs, B-cell-depleted T cells, or T cells provided the cDNA or gDNA that made up the material.

With 3 bases removed from V and 6 bases from J, the gap between germline ends came to 8 bases. CDR1 MNHEY and CDR2 SMNVEV come from the germline V gene (reference sequence). The CDR3 is 12 amino acids. The repertoire was sequenced with immunoSEQ multiplex PCR; TCRdb's copy has only in-frame clones and lacks some. The sample carries just over 250,000 clones, around 84% recorded once. Recruits, aged roughly 18 to 89 years, lived in 20 to 30 US areas. Clinical histories supplied by participants themselves formed the basis of cohort assignment. The sequenced material came from PBMCs or T cells enriched from blood (not recorded which). The gene calls are TRBV27 and TRBJ1-2; D is perhaps TRBD1 (5 bases). This sequence originates from a man younger than 45 with acute COVID-19. The CDR3 DNA follows: TGTGCCAGCAGTTTGGTGGGGCATGGCTACACCTTC. Its protein product is CASSLVGHGYTF.